These 10 T cell receptor beta chains came from one sample sequenced in a study of shared clonotypes between healthy human individuals. Generated by immunoSEQ multiplex PCR, the TCRdb table keeps only in-frame clones and is missing some. The sample consists of 2 million to 3 million clones, 80% to 95% of them appearing once. The sample was naive CD4+ T cells from PBMCs. Regarding subset: CD45RA+ positively selected. These receptors came from a young man in good health. Some clones in this sample may be carry-over from other donors' samples.

The CDR3 nucleotides read TGTGCCAGCAGCATCCGCCCTGCACCGGGGGCCGGTGGCTACACCTTC. This translates into CASSIRPAPGAGGYTF. V and J are TRBV9 and TRBJ1-2, with a tentative D call TRBD1 (6 bases). Germline V gene data show CDR1 as SGDLS and CDR2 as YYNGEE. Trimming pared 4 bases from V and 7 bases from J, leaving 23 bases between. This CDR3 contains 16 residues.

The CDR3 nucleotides read TGTGCCAGCAGCGCACGGGCGGGAGTCGGAGAGACCCAGTACTTC. Protein product: CASSARAGVGETQYF. This chain connects TRBV7-7 to TRBJ2-5; 7 positions agree with TRBD2. The V and J ends lost 5 bases and 4 bases, in that order; junction bases with no gene match: 10. There are 15 residues in the CDR3. Per the germline V gene, CDR1 is SSHAT and CDR2 is FNYEAQ (reference sequence).

This clone was detected a few times. The CDR3 sequence: CASSRPGQGSYEQYF. For the CDR3, the DNA is TGCGCCAGCAGCCGGCCGGGACAGGGTTCCTACGAGCAGTACTTC. V and J are TRBV4-1 and TRBJ2-7; TRBD1 matches 9 bases. Trimming took 4 bases from V and 1 from J; bases not matched to a gene: 5. The germline gives CDR1 MGHRA, CDR2 YSYEKL. The CDR3 contains 15 residues.

This clone was detected only once. CDR3 bases: TGTGCCAGCAAACTCGACCAAACGGGGGCTTTCTTT. Amino acids: CASKLDQTGAFF. This sequence joins TRBV28 and TRBJ1-1; D gene uncertain. The CDR3 extends over 12 amino acids. CDR1 is MDHEN, CDR2 SYDVKM, per germline. V was clipped by 7 bases and J by 11 bases, with 17 bases between them. The full variable domain, its missing parts supplied by reference TRBV28 and TRBJ1-1, is DVKVTQSSRYLVKRTGEKVFLECVQDMDHENMFWYRQDPGLGLRLIYFSYDVKMKEKGDIPEGYSVSREKKERFSLILESASTNQTSMYLCASKLDQTGAFFGQGTRLTVV.

The V gene is TRBV9, the J gene TRBJ2-3; D could derive from TRBD1 or TRBD2 (5 bases each). Per the germline V gene, CDR1 is SGDLS and CDR2 is YYNGEE. The CDR3 covers 15 residues. Trimming removed 1 base from V and 5 bases from J, with 14 bases in between. The CDR3 region is CASSVSLGVEDTQYF. Written as DNA, the CDR3 is TGTGCCAGCAGCGTAAGTTTGGGGGTCGAAGATACGCAGTATTTT.

On this clone: This same CDR3 is encoded by further DNA sequences in the sample. The chain recombines TRBV5-1 with TRBJ2-7, with D possibly TRBD2 on 6 matching bases. The CDR3 consists of 15 residues. CDR1 and CDR2 from the germline V gene are SGHRS and YFSETQ. The V and J ends lost 0 bases and 1 base respectively, with 11 bases between them. In nucleotides, the CDR3 is TGCGCCAGCAGCTTGGGAGCAGGAGGGTCCTACGAGCAGTACTTC. This codes for CASSLGAGGSYEQYF. Full variable domain (missing parts from reference TRBV5-1 and TRBJ2-7): KAGVTQTPRYLIKTRGQQVTLSCSPISGHRSVSWYQQTPGQGLQFLFEYFSETQRNKGNFPGRFSGRQFSNSRSEMNVSTLELGDSALYLCASSLGAGGSYEQYFGPGTRLTVT.

V and J are TRBV7-2 and TRBJ1-2; D remains ambiguous. The CDR3 sequence is 14 residues long. The germline V and J ends were trimmed by 5 bases and 4 bases, with 14 bases remaining between them. Germline V gives CDR1 SGHTA, CDR2 FQGNSA. Here the CDR3 DNA reads TGTGCCAGCAGCCTCAACTCGGCGACCTATGGCTACACCTTC. This encodes CASSLNSATYGYTF.

This rearrangement joins TRBV7-2 to TRBJ2-3; 9 nucleotides agree with TRBD2. The germline V gene encodes CDR1 SGHTA and CDR2 FQGNSA. This CDR3 has 16 residues. Unmatched junction bases numbered 9, after V lost 5 bases and J lost 3 bases. The CDR3 protein is CASSPEAGGWTDTQYF. The CDR3 DNA reads TGTGCCAGCAGCCCGGAAGCGGGAGGATGGACAGATACGCAGTATTTT.

J is TRBJ1-5 and V is TRBV6-1, with 11 positions matching TRBD1. The CDR3 has 15 amino acids. Germline loops: CDR1 MNHNS, CDR2 SASEGT. After removal of 5 bases from V and 2 bases from J, the junction contained 2 bases not matched to a gene. The CDR3, as DNA: TGTGCCAGCAGTTCGGACAGGGGGCGCAATCAGCCCCAGCATTTT. Residues: CASSSDRGRNQPQHF.

The CDR3: CASSIGQGAGEQYF. CDR3 in DNA: TGTGCCAGTAGTATCGGACAGGGGGCGGGGGAGCAGTACTTC. The V gene is TRBV19, the J gene TRBJ2-7; 11 nucleotides match TRBD1. V shed 3 bases and J 7 bases; nucleotides not matched to a gene: 5. This CDR3 comprises 14 residues. Germline CDR1 reads LNHDA; CDR2 reads SQIVND (reference sequence).